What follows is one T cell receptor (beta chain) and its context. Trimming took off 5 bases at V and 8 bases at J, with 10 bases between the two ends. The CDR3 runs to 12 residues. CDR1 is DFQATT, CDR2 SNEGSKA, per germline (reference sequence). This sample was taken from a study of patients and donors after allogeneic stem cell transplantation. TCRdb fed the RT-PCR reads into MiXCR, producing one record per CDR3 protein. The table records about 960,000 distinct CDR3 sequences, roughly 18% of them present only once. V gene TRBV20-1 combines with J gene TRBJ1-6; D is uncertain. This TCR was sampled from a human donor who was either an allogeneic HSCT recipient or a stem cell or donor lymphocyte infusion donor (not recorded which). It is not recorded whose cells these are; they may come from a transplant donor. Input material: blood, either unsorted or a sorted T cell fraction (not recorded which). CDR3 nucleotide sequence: TGCAGTGCTTTCTCACCAGATTCACCCCTCCACTTT. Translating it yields CSAFSPDSPLHF.